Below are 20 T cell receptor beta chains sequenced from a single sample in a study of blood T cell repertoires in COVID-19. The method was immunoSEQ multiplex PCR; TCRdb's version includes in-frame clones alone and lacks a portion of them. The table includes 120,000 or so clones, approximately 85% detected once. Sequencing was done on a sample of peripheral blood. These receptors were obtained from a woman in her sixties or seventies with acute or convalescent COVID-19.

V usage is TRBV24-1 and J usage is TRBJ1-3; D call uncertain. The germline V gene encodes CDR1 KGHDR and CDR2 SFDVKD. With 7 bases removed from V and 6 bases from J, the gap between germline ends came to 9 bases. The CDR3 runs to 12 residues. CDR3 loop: CATRSQENTIYF. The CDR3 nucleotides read TGTGCCACCAGGAGTCAAGAAAACACCATATATTTT.

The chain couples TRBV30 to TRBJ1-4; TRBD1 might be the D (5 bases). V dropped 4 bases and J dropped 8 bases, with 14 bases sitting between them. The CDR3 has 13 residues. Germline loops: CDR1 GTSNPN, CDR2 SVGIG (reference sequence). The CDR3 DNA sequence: TGTGCCTGGAAATGGCAGGGAGGGGAAAAACTGTTTTTT. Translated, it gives CAWKWQGGEKLFF.

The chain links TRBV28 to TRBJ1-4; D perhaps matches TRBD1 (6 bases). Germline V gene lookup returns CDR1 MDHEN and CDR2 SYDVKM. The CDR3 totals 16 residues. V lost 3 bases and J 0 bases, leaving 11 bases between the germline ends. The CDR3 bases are TGTGCCAGCAGTTTTTGGGACAAAGCAACTAATGAAAAACTGTTTTTT. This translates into CASSFWDKATNEKLFF.

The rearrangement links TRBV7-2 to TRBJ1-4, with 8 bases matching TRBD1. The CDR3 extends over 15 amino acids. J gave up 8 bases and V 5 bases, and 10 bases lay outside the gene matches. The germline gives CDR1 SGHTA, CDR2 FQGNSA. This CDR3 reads CASSTGPRGREKLFF. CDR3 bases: TGTGCCAGCAGCACCGGGCCCAGGGGGCGGGAAAAACTGTTTTTT.

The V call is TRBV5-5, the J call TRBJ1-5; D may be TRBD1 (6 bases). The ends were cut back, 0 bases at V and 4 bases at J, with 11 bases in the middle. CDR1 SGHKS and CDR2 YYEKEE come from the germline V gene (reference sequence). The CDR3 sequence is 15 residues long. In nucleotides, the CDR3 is TGTGCCAGCAGCTTGGCGGGGGGGCCAAATCAGCCCCAGCATTTT. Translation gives CASSLAGGPNQPQHF.

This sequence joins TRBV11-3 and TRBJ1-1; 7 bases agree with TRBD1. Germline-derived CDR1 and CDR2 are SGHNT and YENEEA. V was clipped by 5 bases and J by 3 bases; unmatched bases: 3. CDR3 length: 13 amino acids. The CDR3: CASSRGTDTEAFF. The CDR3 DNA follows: TGTGCCAGCAGCCGCGGGACAGACACTGAAGCTTTCTTT. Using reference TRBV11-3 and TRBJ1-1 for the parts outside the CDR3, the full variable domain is EAGVVQSPRYKIIEKKQPVAFWCNPISGHNTLYWYLQNLGQGPELLIRYENEEAVDDSQLPKDRFSAERLKGVDSTLKIQPAELGDSAVYLCASSRGTDTEAFFGQGTRLTVV.

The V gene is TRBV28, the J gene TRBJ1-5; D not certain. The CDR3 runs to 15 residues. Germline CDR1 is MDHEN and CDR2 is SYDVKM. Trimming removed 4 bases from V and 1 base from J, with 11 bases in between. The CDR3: CASSSSGKSNQPQHF. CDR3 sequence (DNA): TGTGCCAGCAGTTCCTCGGGTAAGAGCAATCAGCCCCAGCATTTT.

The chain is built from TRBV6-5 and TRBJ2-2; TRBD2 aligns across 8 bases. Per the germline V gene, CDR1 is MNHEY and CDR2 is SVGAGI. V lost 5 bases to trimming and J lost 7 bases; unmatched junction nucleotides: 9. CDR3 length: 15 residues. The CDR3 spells CASSMRTSSVGELFF. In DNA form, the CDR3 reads TGTGCCAGCAGTATGAGGACTAGCTCTGTCGGGGAGCTGTTTTTT.

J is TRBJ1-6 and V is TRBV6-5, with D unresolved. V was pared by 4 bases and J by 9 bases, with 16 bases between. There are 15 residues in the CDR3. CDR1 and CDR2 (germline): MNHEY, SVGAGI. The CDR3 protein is CASSFWTGMGSPLHF. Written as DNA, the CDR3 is TGTGCCAGCAGTTTTTGGACCGGGATGGGTTCACCCCTCCACTTT.

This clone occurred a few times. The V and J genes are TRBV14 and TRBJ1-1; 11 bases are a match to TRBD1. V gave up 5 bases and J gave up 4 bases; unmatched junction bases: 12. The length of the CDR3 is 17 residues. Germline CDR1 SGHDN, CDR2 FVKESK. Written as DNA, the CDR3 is TGTGCCAGCAGCTCATACCGGGACAGGGGGTCAGGCACTGAAGCTTTCTTT. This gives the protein CASSSYRDRGSGTEAFF.

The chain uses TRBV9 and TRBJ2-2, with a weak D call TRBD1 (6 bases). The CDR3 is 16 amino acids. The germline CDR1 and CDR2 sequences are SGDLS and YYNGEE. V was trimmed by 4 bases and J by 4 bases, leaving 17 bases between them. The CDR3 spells CASSPDLGTSTGELFF. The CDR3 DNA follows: TGTGCCAGCAGCCCGGACCTCGGGACAAGCACCGGGGAGCTGTTTTTT.

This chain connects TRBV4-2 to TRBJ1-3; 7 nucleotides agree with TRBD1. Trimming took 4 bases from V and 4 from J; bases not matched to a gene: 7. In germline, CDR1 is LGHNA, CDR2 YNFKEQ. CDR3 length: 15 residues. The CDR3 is CASSPETGRGNTIYF. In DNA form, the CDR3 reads TGTGCCAGCAGCCCCGAGACAGGGCGGGGAAACACCATATATTTT.

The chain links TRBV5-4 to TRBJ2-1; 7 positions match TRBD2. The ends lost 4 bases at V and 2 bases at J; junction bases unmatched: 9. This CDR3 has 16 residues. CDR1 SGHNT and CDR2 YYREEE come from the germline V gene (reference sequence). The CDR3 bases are TGTGCCAGCAGCGTCAAGCGGGGCCCCCCCTACAATGAGCAGTTCTTC. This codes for CASSVKRGPPYNEQFF. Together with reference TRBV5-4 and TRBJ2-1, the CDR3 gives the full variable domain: ETGVTQSPTHLIKTRGQQVTLRCSSQSGHNTVSWYQQALGQGPQFIFQYYREEENGRGNFPPRFSGLQFPNYSSELNVNALELDDSALYLCASSVKRGPPYNEQFFGPGTRLTVL.

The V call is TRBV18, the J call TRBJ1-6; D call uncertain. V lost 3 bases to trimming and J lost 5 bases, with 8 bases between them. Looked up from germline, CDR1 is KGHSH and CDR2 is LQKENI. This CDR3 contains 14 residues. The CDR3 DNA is TGTGCCAGCTCACCTAGCCGGGATAATTCACCCCTCCACTTT. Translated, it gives CASSPSRDNSPLHF.

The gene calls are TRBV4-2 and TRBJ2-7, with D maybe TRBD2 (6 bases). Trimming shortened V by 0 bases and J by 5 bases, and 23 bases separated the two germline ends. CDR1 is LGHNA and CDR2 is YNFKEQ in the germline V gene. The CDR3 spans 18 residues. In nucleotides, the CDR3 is TGTGCCAGCAGCCAAGAAGGAGGGTCGGCGGCCAGTGGCGACGAGCAGTACTTC. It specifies CASSQEGGSAASGDEQYF.

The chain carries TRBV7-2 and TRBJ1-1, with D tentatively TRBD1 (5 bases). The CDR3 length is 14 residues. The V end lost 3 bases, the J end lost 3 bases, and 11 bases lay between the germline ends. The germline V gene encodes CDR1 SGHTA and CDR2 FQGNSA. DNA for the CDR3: TGTGCCAGCAGCTTGTTCGGGGGGGACACTGAAGCTTTCTTT. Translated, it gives CASSLFGGDTEAFF.

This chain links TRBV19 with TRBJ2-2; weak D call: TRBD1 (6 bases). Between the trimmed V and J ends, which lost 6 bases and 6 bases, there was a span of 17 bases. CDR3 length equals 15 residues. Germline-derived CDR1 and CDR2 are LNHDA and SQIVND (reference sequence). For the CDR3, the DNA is TGTGCCAGTAGAACGGAGAGGGGGATCCCCGGGGAGCTGTTTTTT. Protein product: CASRTERGIPGELFF.

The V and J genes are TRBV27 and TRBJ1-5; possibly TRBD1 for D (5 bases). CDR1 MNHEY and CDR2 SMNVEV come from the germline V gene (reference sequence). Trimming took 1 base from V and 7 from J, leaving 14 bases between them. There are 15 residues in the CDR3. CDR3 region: CASSLFAGRGQPQHF. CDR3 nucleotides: TGTGCCAGCAGTTTATTCGCAGGGAGGGGACAGCCCCAGCATTTT.

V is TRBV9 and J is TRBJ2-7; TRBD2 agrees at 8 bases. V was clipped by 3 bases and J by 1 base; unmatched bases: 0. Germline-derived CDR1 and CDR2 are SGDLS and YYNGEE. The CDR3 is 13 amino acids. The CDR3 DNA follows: TGTGCCAGCAGCGCGGGAGGGTCCTACGAGCAGTACTTC. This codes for CASSAGGSYEQYF.

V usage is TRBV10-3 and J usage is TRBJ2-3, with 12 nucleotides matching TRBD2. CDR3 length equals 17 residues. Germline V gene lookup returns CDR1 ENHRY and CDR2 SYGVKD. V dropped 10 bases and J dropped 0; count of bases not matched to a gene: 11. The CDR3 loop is CATKLAGGSSSTDTQYF. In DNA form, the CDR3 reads TGTGCCACCAAACTAGCGGGGGGTAGTTCTAGCACAGATACGCAGTATTTT.